A selection of T cell receptor beta chains follows, all from one sample in a study of T cell responses to AZD1222 COVID-19 vaccine. Assay used: immunoSEQ multiplex PCR; TCRdb lists only in-frame clones, some missing. The sample records about 140,000 clones, 89% being singletons. The sequenced sample was peripheral blood, obtained on day 0 of AZD1222 vaccination. Receptor source: an adult in good health. CDR3s include the opening cysteine and the closing phenylalanine or tryptophan.

TRBJ2-7	TRBV2	CASSAWTGKKYEQYF
TRBJ2-3	TRBV27	CASSFVGASTDTQYF
TRBJ2-5	TRBV7-8	CASSSRGLDLKGQETQYF
TRBJ1-2	TRBV9	CASSVVPVANYGYTF
TRBJ2-1	TRBV7-9	CASSPTGTGAYNEQFF
TRBJ1-6	TRBV6-5	CASSFQTGGSPLHF
TRBJ2-5	TRBV7-2	CASSLSRGAEETQYF
TRBJ2-3	TRBV28	CASTLRRPNFGATQYF
TRBJ2-2	TRBV4-3	CASSQFFRGGELFF
TRBJ1-2	TRBV6-5	CASRRGTNYGYTF
TRBJ2-7	TRBV10-2	CASRERTGRSEQYF
TRBJ2-2	TRBV7-3	CASSPGTGELFF
TRBJ1-2	TRBV29-1	CSVEDPGGRWGYTF
TRBJ2-1	TRBV9	CASSVTSGVYNEQFF
TRBJ2-3	TRBV12-3/TRBV12-4	CASSFGDTQYF
TRBJ2-7	TRBV28	CASSRLSLEQYF
TRBJ1-3	TRBV11-2	CASSKIRDKPPSGNTIYF
TRBJ2-7	TRBV13	CASSQGGVGNEQYF
TRBJ2-2	TRBV18	CASSPREGNTGELFF
TRBJ1-5	TRBV28	CASSLPDSGNQPQHF
TRBJ1-3	TRBV6-6	CASSEGDGNTIYF
TRBJ1-5	TRBV9	CASSVGQSNQPQHF